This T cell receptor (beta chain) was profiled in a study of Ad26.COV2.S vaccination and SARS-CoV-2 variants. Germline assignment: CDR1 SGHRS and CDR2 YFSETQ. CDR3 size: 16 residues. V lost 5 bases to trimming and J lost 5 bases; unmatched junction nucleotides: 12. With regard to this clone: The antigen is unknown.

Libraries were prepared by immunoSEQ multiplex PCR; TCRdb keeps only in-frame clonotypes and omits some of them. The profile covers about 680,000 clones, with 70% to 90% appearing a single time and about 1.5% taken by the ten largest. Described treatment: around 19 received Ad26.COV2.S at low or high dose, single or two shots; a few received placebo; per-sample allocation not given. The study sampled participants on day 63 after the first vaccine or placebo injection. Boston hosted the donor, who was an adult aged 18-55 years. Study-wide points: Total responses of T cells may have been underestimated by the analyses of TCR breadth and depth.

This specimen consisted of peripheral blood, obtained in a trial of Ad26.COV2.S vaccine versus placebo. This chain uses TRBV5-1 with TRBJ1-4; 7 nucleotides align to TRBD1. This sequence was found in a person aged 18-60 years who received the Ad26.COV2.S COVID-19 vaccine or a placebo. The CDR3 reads CASSSGQTTTNEKLFF. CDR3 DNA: TGCGCCAGCAGTTCGGGACAGACGACTACAAATGAAAAACTGTTTTTT.